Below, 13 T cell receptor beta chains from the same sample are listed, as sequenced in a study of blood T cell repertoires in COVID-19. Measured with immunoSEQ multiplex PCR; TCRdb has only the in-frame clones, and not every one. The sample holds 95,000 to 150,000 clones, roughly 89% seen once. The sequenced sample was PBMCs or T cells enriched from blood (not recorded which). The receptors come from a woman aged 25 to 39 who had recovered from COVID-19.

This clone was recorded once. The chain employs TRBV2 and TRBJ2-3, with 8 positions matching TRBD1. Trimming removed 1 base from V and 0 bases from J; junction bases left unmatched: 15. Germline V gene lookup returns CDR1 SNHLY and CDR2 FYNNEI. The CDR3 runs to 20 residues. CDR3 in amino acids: CASSEGWGDRLRISTDTQYF. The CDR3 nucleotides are TGTGCCAGCAGTGAAGGGTGGGGGGACAGGCTGAGAATTAGCACAGATACGCAGTATTTT. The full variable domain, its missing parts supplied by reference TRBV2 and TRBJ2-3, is EPEVTQTPSHQVTQMGQEVILRCVPISNHLYFYWYRQILGQKVEFLVSFYNNEISEKSEIFDDQFSVERPDGSNFTLKIRSTKLEDSAMYFCASSEGWGDRLRISTDTQYFGPGTRLTVL.

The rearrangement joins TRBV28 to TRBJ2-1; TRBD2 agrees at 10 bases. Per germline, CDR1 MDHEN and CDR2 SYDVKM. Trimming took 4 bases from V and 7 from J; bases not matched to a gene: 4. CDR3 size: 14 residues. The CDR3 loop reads CASSSLAGVNEQFF. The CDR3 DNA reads TGTGCCAGCAGTTCCCTAGCGGGAGTTAATGAGCAGTTCTTC.

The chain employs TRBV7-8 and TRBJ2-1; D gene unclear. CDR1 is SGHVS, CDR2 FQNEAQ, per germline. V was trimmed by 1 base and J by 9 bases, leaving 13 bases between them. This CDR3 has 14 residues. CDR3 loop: CASSLDLLRGEQFF. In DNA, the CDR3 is TGTGCCAGCAGCTTAGATTTACTAAGAGGTGAGCAGTTCTTC.

CDR3 DNA: TGTGCCAGCAGCCCGACAGGGGGACCCTACGAGCAGTACTTC. It is translated as CASSPTGGPYEQYF. This chain connects TRBV7-3 to TRBJ2-7; 9 nucleotides line up with TRBD1. With 5 bases clipped from V and 2 bases from J, the junction kept 4 bases outside the gene matches. Germline CDR1 reads SGHTA; CDR2 reads FQGTGA. CDR3 size: 14 residues. Based on the CDR3 plus reference TRBV7-3 and TRBJ2-7, the full variable domain is GAGVSQTPSNKVTEKGKYVELRCDPISGHTALYWYRQSLGQGPEFLIYFQGTGAADDSGLPNDRFFAVRPEGSVSTLKIQRTERGDSAVYLCASSPTGGPYEQYFGPGTRLTVT.

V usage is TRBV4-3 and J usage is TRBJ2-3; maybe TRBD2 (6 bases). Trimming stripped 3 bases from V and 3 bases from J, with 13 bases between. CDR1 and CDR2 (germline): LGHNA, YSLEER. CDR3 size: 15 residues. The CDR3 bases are TGCGCCAGCAGCCACGACACGGGAGAAACAGATACGCAGTATTTT. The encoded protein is CASSHDTGETDTQYF.

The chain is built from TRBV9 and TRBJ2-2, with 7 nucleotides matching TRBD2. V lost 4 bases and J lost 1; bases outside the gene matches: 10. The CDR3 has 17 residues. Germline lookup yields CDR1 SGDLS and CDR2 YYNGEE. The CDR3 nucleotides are TGTGCCAGCAGCCACGTTAGGGCTAGCGGGAACACCGGGGAGCTGTTTTTT. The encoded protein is CASSHVRASGNTGELFF.

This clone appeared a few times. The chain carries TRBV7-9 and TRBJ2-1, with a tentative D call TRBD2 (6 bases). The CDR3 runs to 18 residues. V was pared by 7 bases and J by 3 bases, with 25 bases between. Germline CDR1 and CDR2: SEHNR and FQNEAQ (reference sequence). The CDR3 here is CASTGLGRVGTFYNEQFF. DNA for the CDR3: TGTGCCAGCACCGGTCTCGGCCGGGTCGGGACTTTCTACAATGAGCAGTTCTTC. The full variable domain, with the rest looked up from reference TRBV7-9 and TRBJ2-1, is DTGVSQNPRHKITKRGQNVTFRCDPISEHNRLYWYRQTLGQGPEFLTYFQNEAQLEKSRLLSDRFSAERPKGSFSTLEIQRTEQGDSAMYLCASTGLGRVGTFYNEQFFGPGTRLTVL.

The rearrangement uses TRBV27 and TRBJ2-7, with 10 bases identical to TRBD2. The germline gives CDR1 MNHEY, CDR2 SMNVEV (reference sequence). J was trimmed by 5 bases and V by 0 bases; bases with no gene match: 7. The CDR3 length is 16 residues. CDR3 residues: CASSLSKASGSDEQYF. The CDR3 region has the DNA TGTGCCAGCAGTTTATCTAAGGCTAGCGGGAGCGACGAGCAGTACTTC.

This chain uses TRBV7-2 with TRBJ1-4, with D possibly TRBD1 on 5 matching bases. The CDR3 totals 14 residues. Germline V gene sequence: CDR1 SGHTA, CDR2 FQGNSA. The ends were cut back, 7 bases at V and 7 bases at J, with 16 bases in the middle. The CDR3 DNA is TGTGCCAGCAAGGGAGGGGAGGGGAGTGAAAAACTGTTTTTT. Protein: CASKGGEGSEKLFF.

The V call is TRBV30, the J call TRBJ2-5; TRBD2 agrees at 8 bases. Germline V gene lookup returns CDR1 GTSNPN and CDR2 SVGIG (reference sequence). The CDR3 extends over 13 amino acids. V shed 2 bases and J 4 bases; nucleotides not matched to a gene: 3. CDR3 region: CAWSMLAGETQYF. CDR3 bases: TGTGCCTGGAGTATGCTAGCGGGAGAGACCCAGTACTTC. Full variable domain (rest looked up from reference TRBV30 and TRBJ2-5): SQTIHQWPATLVQPVGSPLSLECTVEGTSNPNLYWYRQAAGRGLQLLFYSVGIGQISSEVPQNLSASRPQDRQFILSSKKLLLSDSGFYLCAWSMLAGETQYFGPGTRLLVL.

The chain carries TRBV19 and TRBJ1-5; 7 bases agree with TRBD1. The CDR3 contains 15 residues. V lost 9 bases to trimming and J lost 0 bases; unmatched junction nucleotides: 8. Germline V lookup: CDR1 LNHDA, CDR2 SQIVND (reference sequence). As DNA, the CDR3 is TGTGCCAGCCGTACCACAGGGGATAGCAATCAGCCCCAGCATTTT. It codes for CASRTTGDSNQPQHF.

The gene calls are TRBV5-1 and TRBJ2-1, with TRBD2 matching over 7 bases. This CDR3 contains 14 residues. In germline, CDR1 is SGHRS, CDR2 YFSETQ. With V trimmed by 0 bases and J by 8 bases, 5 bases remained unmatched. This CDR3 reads CASSLGGGPHEQFF. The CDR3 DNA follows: TGCGCCAGCAGCTTGGGGGGAGGGCCTCATGAGCAGTTCTTC.

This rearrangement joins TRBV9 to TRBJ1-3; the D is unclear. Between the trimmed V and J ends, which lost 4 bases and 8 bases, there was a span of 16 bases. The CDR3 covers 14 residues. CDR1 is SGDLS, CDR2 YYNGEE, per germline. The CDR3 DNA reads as TGTGCCAGCAGCAAGCAGACCGCTCTAGACACCATATATTTT. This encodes CASSKQTALDTIYF.